The clone carrying this T cell receptor (beta chain) was found a few times. The antigen is not known. This sample was included in a study of cytomegalovirus exposure and HLA in healthy donors. Study results and caveats: Across donors, most TCRs were seen rarely, yet some public ones were widespread.

With 3 bases clipped from V and 2 bases from J, the junction kept 8 bases outside the gene matches. Germline V CDR1 and CDR2: KGHSH, LQKENI. The CDR3 spans 16 residues. The PCR had 60 Vbeta and 13 Jbeta primers. The method was immunoSEQ multiplex PCR; TCRdb's version includes in-frame clones alone and lacks a portion of them. Among 100,000 or so clones listed, roughly 70% were seen once. The sequenced sample was PBMCs. The receptor was derived from a man aged 35 to 55 in good health and CMV-seropositive. The V gene is TRBV18, the J gene TRBJ2-5; TRBD1 matches 8 bases. Written as DNA, the CDR3 is TGTGCCAGCTCACCTTTACCGGACAGGGCGCAAGAGACCCAGTACTTC. Translated, it gives CASSPLPDRAQETQYF.